This T cell receptor beta chain emerged from a study of blood T cell repertoires in COVID-19. Whole-study context: Sites across the United States, Italy and Spain contributed samples from acute and convalescent COVID-19. Sources were T cells, B-cell-depleted T cells, or PBMCs; the material itself was cDNA or gDNA.

Original handling: From reference gene primer amplification, estimates of nucleated cell counts were derived. The method was immunoSEQ multiplex PCR; TCRdb's version includes in-frame clones alone and lacks a portion of them. The DNA gave D and trimming, while V, J and clone size come from that table. This sample has fewer than 350,000 clones, with about 93% found just once. Seattle patients were enrolled during active infection and followed longitudinally. Germline V CDR1 and CDR2: LGHNA, YNFKEQ. Trimming removed 6 bases at V and 3 bases at J, with 18 bases between. The CDR3 spans 16 residues. The sequence was obtained from a woman in her 30s with COVID-19, enrolled during active disease. Sequenced input: peripheral blood. The J gene is TRBJ2-4, the V gene TRBV4-2; D is perhaps TRBD1 (5 bases). CDR3 loop: CASRARVRSCKNIQYF. CDR3 DNA sequence: TGTGCCAGCAGAGCCAGGGTTAGGTCCTGCAAAAACATTCAGTACTTC.